This T cell receptor beta chain was identified during a study of Graves' ophthalmopathy and Graves' hyperthyroidism. As for the study in general: Peripheral blood sampling occurred at initial diagnosis, before any treatment. Study-level findings and limits: Clonotypes were expanded in thyroid at above 0.001 frequency, and most also appeared in blood.

V was clipped by 10 bases and J by 0 bases; unmatched bases: 4. This CDR3 has 13 amino acids. CDR1 and CDR2 from the germline V gene are SNHLY and FYNNEI. This clonotype has a handful of counts. Its antigen remains unknown. For repertoire sequencing, the TCR beta CDR3 regions were amplified from RNA transcripts. First-round RT-PCR employed HTBI primers, with a second-round multiplex PCR after it. TCRdb analysed the multiplex PCR reads with MiXCR anew, one entry per CDR3 protein. The sample holds hundreds of thousands of distinct CDR3 sequences, approximately 21% seen once. Over 18 months of follow-up, stable hyperthyroidism required that no ophthalmopathy appear.

This clonotype was sampled from a woman aged 18-29 years with stable Graves' hyperthyroidism. Some clones in this sample may be carry-over from other donors' samples. Input material: peripheral blood. V and J are TRBV2 and TRBJ1-1, with TRBD1 matching 8 bases. The CDR3, as DNA: TGTGCCACCCAGGGACAGGTGAACACTGAAGCTTTCTTT. Its translation is CATQGQVNTEAFF.